This is a list of T cell receptor beta chains from one sample in a study of T cell responses to AZD1222 COVID-19 vaccine. Clones were read by immunoSEQ multiplex PCR, and TCRdb kept only the in-frame ones, dropping some. The sample yields 100,000 to 120,000 clones, about nine tenths seen once. The specimen was peripheral blood, collected on day 0 of AZD1222 vaccination. These receptors all come from an adult in good health. Each CDR3 is given with its conserved first and last residue. Fields, in order: J gene, V gene, D gene, clone size, CDR3 DNA, CDR3 protein. D genes are given only for firm matches. Not all rows give a size; the values are once, few, many and, for expanded clones, a class.

J: TRBJ2-3; V: TRBV6-5; D: TRBD1; size: -; DNA: TGTGCCAGCACCCGGGGACAGACCTCCACAGATACGCAGTATTTT; CDR3: CASTRGQTSTDTQYF
J: TRBJ1-1; V: TRBV29-1; D: -; size: -; DNA: TGCAGCGTTGAAGATTATACCTCCAGAGGCACTGAAGCTTTCTTT; CDR3: CSVEDYTSRGTEAFF
J: TRBJ2-2; V: TRBV7-9; D: -; size: -; DNA: TGTGCCAGCAGCTTAAAGCAGAACACCGGGGAGCTGTTTTTT; CDR3: CASSLKQNTGELFF
J: TRBJ2-7; V: TRBV27; D: TRBD1; size: -; DNA: TGTGCCAGCAGCACTCTCACCGGGACAGGGGGATACGAGCAGTACTTC; CDR3: CASSTLTGTGGYEQYF
J: TRBJ1-2; V: TRBV11-3; D: -; size: -; DNA: TGTGCCAGCAGCTCCCGGCTGGGAGAGGGTGGCTACACCTTC; CDR3: CASSSRLGEGGYTF
J: TRBJ2-7; V: TRBV2; D: -; size: -; DNA: TGTGCCAGCAGTGGGGGAAATCACGAGCAGTACTTC; CDR3: CASSGGNHEQYF
J: TRBJ1-6; V: TRBV5-4; D: -; size: -; DNA: TGTGCCAGCAGCTTGGGGAGCTCCTATAATTCACCCCTCCACTTT; CDR3: CASSLGSSYNSPLHF
J: TRBJ1-4; V: TRBV28; D: -; size: -; DNA: TGTGCCAGCAACGTGGCGAGGAGTGAAAAACTGTTTTTT; CDR3: CASNVARSEKLFF
J: TRBJ2-7; V: TRBV5-4; D: TRBD1; size: -; DNA: TGTGCCAGCAGCTTGTTGGGACAGGGTTTTTACGAGCAGTACTTC; CDR3: CASSLLGQGFYEQYF
J: TRBJ2-5; V: TRBV3-1/TRBV3-2; D: TRBD2; size: -; DNA: TGTGCCAGCAGCCGGCTTGGACTAGCGGGGCAAGAGACCCAGTACTTC; CDR3: CASSRLGLAGQETQYF
J: TRBJ2-2; V: TRBV29-1; D: -; size: -; DNA: TGCAGCGTTGGGCCCCAGGGAATCACCGGGGAGCTGTTTTTT; CDR3: CSVGPQGITGELFF
J: TRBJ1-1; V: TRBV20-1; D: -; size: -; DNA: TGCAGTGCTAGAGATCGGGGCGGAGCTTTCTTT; CDR3: CSARDRGGAFF
J: TRBJ1-2; V: TRBV25-1; D: TRBD1; size: few; DNA: TGTGCCAGCAGTTCGCAGGGGGCGACCGGCTACACCTTC; CDR3: CASSSQGATGYTF
J: TRBJ1-4; V: TRBV11-2; D: -; size: -; DNA: TGTGCCAGCAGCTTAGATATCAACCGGCAAATAATGTTTTTT; CDR3: CASSLDINRQIMFF
J: TRBJ1-5; V: TRBV6-2/TRBV6-3; D: -; size: once; DNA: TGTGCCAGCAGTTACTCGAGTATGGGTTCCAATCAGCCCCAGCATTTT; CDR3: CASSYSSMGSNQPQHF
J: TRBJ1-4; V: TRBV12-3/TRBV12-4; D: -; size: once; DNA: TGTGCCAGCAGTCCTTGGGCTAATGAAAAACTGTTTTTT; CDR3: CASSPWANEKLFF
J: TRBJ1-2; V: TRBV3-1/TRBV3-2; D: -; size: -; DNA: TGTGCCAGCAGCCAAGAAGGACGGTTTTATGGCTACACCTTC; CDR3: CASSQEGRFYGYTF